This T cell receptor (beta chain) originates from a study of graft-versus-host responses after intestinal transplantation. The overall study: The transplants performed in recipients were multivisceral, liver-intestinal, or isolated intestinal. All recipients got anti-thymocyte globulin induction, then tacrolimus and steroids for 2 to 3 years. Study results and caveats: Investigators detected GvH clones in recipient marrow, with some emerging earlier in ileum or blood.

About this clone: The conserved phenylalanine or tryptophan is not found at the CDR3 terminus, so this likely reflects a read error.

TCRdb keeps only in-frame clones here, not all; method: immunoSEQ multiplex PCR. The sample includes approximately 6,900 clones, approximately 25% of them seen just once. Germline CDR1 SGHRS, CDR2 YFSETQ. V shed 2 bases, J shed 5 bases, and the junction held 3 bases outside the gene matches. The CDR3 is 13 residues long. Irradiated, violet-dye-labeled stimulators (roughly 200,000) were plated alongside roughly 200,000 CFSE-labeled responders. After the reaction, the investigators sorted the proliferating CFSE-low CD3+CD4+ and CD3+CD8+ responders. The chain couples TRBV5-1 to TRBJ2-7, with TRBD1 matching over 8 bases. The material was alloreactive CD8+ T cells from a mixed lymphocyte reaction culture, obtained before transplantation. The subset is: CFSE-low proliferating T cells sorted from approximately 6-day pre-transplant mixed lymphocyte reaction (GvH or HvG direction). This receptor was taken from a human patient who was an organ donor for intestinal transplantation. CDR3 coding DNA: TGCGCCAGCAGCTTCACAGGGGGAGACGAGCAGTACCCC. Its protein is CASSFTGGDEQYP.